Shown below are 23 T cell receptor beta chains from a single sample sequenced in a study of radiotherapy plus CTLA-4 blockade in lung cancer. Libraries were prepared by immunoSEQ multiplex PCR; TCRdb keeps only in-frame clonotypes and omits some of them. The sample has 100,000 or so clones; approximately 80% are singletons. The input for sequencing was peripheral blood, taken from a patient treated with radiotherapy plus ipilimumab. These receptors all stem from a human donor with non-small cell lung cancer that progressed on radiotherapy plus ipilimumab.

The CDR3 reads CASSPGQSSYEQYF. For the CDR3, the DNA is TGCGCCAGCAGCCCAGGACAGAGCTCCTACGAGCAGTACTTC. V gene TRBV4-3 combines with J gene TRBJ2-7; TRBD1 might be the D (6 bases). The CDR3 spans 14 residues. Trimming took off 4 bases at V and 0 bases at J, with 10 bases between the two ends. Germline V gene lookup returns CDR1 LGHNA and CDR2 YSLEER.

The rearrangement joins TRBV5-1 to TRBJ1-3; 8 bases are shared with TRBD1. Germline-derived CDR1 and CDR2 are SGHRS and YFSETQ. This CDR3 has 15 residues. Trimming removed 7 bases from V and 0 bases from J; junction bases left unmatched: 6. The CDR3 sequence: CASGETGGSGNTIYF. The CDR3 DNA sequence: TGCGCCAGCGGAGAAACAGGGGGCTCTGGAAACACCATATATTTT.

CDR3 residues: CAISVEGNYGYTF. The CDR3 DNA sequence: TGTGCCATCAGTGTAGAAGGGAACTATGGCTACACCTTC. The rearrangement uses TRBV10-3 and TRBJ1-2; D is unresolved. V gave up 4 bases and J gave up 2 bases, with 8 bases separating them. The germline gives CDR1 ENHRY, CDR2 SYGVKD. There are 13 residues in the CDR3.

J is TRBJ2-1 and V is TRBV7-2; 12 bases are a match to TRBD2. The CDR3 runs 16 residues. Looked up from germline, CDR1 is SGHTA and CDR2 is FQGNSA. V lost 2 bases, J lost 1 base, and 0 bases stayed unmatched. The CDR3 sequence is CASSLLAGGSYNEQFF. The CDR3 coding sequence is TGTGCCAGCAGCTTACTAGCGGGAGGGTCCTACAATGAGCAGTTCTTC. The variable domain in full, completed from reference TRBV7-2 and TRBJ2-1, reads GAGVSQSPSNKVTEKGKDVELRCDPISGHTALYWYRQSLGQGLEFLIYFQGNSAPDKSGLPSDRFSAERTGGSVSTLTIQRTQQEDSAVYLCASSLLAGGSYNEQFFGPGTRLTVL.

The chain carries TRBV2 and TRBJ2-2; no reliable D call. CDR1 is SNHLY and CDR2 is FYNNEI in the germline V gene. Trimming left V 7 bases short and J 6 bases short, with 18 bases between. The CDR3 loop spans 15 amino acids. CDR3 DNA sequence: TGTGCCAGCACCCAAGGAGTTAGGCCCGCCGGGGAGCTGTTTTTT. Protein sequence: CASTQGVRPAGELFF.

The gene calls are TRBV7-9 and TRBJ1-5; D may be TRBD1 (5 bases). The CDR3 length is 16 residues. The V gene's germline CDR1 is SEHNR and CDR2 FQNEAQ (reference sequence). The V end lost 5 bases, the J end lost 2 bases, and 16 bases lay between the germline ends. The DNA for the CDR3 is TGTGCCAGCAGCAACTTCGGGGGAAAGGGCAATCAGCCCCAGCATTTT. Protein: CASSNFGGKGNQPQHF.

This chain connects TRBV5-1 to TRBJ1-2, with D unclear. V lost 0 bases and J 6 bases, leaving 12 bases between the germline ends. The CDR3 has 14 amino acids. CDR1 and CDR2 from the germline V gene are SGHRS and YFSETQ. The CDR3 nucleotides are TGCGCCAGCAGCTTGGGGTCGTCGGGGAATGGCTACACCTTC. Amino acids: CASSLGSSGNGYTF.

CDR3 DNA: TGCAGCGTTAGTGTGGGGGGGCGCGTTTACGAGCAGTACTTC. This sequence encodes CSVSVGGRVYEQYF. V is TRBV29-1 and J is TRBJ2-7, with D perhaps TRBD2 (7 bases). This CDR3 has 14 amino acids. CDR1 and CDR2 (germline): SQVTM, ANQGSEA. V was clipped by 5 bases and J by 4 bases, with 18 bases between them.

The chain carries TRBV29-1 and TRBJ2-3; D not certain. The length of the CDR3 is 12 residues. The V gene's germline CDR1 is SQVTM and CDR2 ANQGSEA. The V end lost 3 bases, the J end lost 1 base, and 5 bases lay between the germline ends. The CDR3 is CSVDKGTDTQYF. The CDR3 DNA sequence: TGCAGCGTTGATAAGGGCACAGATACGCAGTATTTT.

The gene calls are TRBV5-5 and TRBJ2-7; 7 positions match TRBD1. Per the germline V gene, CDR1 is SGHKS and CDR2 is YYEKEE (reference sequence). CDR3 length: 15 amino acids. Losses at the gene ends were 0 bases for V and 3 bases for J; bases not matched to a gene: 6. The CDR3 nucleotides read TGTGCCAGCAGCTTGGACCCGGGACAGCGCTACGAGCAGTACTTC. Amino acids: CASSLDPGQRYEQYF.

The rearrangement uses TRBV29-1 and TRBJ2-3, with D tentatively TRBD2 (5 bases). V lost 4 bases and J 3 bases, leaving 11 bases between the germline ends. This CDR3 region has 13 residues. The V gene's germline CDR1 is SQVTM and CDR2 ANQGSEA. In nucleotides, the CDR3 is TGCAGCGTTGCCGAGGGCCAAACAGATACGCAGTATTTT. Protein sequence: CSVAEGQTDTQYF.

This clone has ten or more counts. The V and J genes are TRBV9 and TRBJ1-6; TRBD1 aligns across 9 bases. Germline trimming cut 4 bases from V and 10 bases from J; bases unmatched to any gene: 9. The CDR3 runs to 15 residues. CDR1 is SGDLS, CDR2 YYNGEE, per germline. CDR3 region: CASSPRTGEGSPLHF. CDR3 nucleotide sequence: TGTGCCAGCAGCCCACGGACAGGGGAAGGGTCACCCCTCCACTTT.

The V gene is TRBV19, the J gene TRBJ1-4, with no clear D. Germline CDR1 is LNHDA and CDR2 is SQIVND (reference sequence). The V end lost 6 bases, the J end lost 8 bases, and 22 bases lay between the germline ends. The CDR3 extends over 16 amino acids. The CDR3, as DNA: TGTGCCAGTAGGGCTGGGGAGGCCTCTTCAGAAGAAAAACTGTTTTTT. Protein sequence: CASRAGEASSEEKLFF.

V and J are TRBV7-2 and TRBJ1-5; tentative D call: TRBD1 (6 bases). Trimming stripped 1 base from V and 8 bases from J, with 12 bases between. This CDR3 contains 14 residues. CDR1 and CDR2 (germline): SGHTA, FQGNSA. The CDR3 coding sequence is TGTGCCAGCAGCTTAGTTGGGGGCGGGGAGCCCCAGCATTTT. This encodes CASSLVGGGEPQHF.

For the CDR3, the DNA is TGCGCCAGCAGCCGAGAGACAGTTGGGGGGTATGGCTACACCTTC. It encodes CASSRETVGGYGYTF. V is TRBV4-1 and J is TRBJ1-2; TRBD1 is a possible D gene (5 bases). Germline V gene data show CDR1 as MGHRA and CDR2 as YSYEKL. CDR3 size: 15 residues. Trimming took off 4 bases at V and 5 bases at J, with 17 bases between the two ends.

The J gene is TRBJ2-2, the V gene TRBV5-1; perhaps D is TRBD1 or TRBD2 (6 bases each). Per the germline V gene, CDR1 is SGHRS and CDR2 is YFSETQ. Between the trimmed V and J ends, which lost 0 bases and 4 bases, there was a span of 19 bases. The CDR3 sequence is 18 residues long. The CDR3 spells CASSLAGVTRGGTGELFF. For the CDR3, the DNA is TGCGCCAGCAGCTTGGCGGGAGTGACTAGAGGGGGCACCGGGGAGCTGTTTTTT.

The chain combines TRBV7-2 with TRBJ2-3, with 8 bases aligning to TRBD1. The J segment lost 6 bases and the V segment lost 1 base, leaving 12 bases of the junction unmatched. The CDR3 loop spans 17 amino acids. CDR1 is SGHTA and CDR2 is FQGNSA in the germline V gene. CDR3 in amino acids: CASSLVSGGHPGDTQYF. The CDR3 DNA reads as TGTGCCAGCAGCTTAGTCTCAGGGGGCCACCCCGGGGATACGCAGTATTTT.

The chain uses TRBV28 and TRBJ1-2, with TRBD1 matching over 9 bases. Germline lookup yields CDR1 MDHEN and CDR2 SYDVKM. CDR3 size: 16 residues. V lost 6 bases and J lost 4; bases outside the gene matches: 12. CDR3 protein: CASRDLGQGLFYGYTF. CDR3 coding DNA: TGTGCCAGCAGGGACCTCGGACAGGGGCTTTTCTATGGCTACACCTTC.

This clone was recorded once. V is TRBV19 and J is TRBJ1-1; 7 bases match TRBD1. Germline V gene data show CDR1 as LNHDA and CDR2 as SQIVND (reference sequence). Trimming removed 5 bases from V and 1 base from J; junction bases left unmatched: 7. This CDR3 region has 15 residues. DNA for the CDR3: TGTGCCAGTAGTCTCCCCCAGGGGGGGAACACTGAAGCTTTCTTT. Protein: CASSLPQGGNTEAFF.

The chain couples TRBV5-1 to TRBJ1-1; TRBD1 matches at 10 bases. J lost 5 bases, V lost 4 bases, and 5 bases had no gene match. The CDR3 is 14 residues long. Germline assignment: CDR1 SGHRS and CDR2 YFSETQ. CDR3 amino acids: CASSVDRGQTEAFF. The DNA of the CDR3 is TGCGCCAGCAGCGTCGACAGGGGGCAAACTGAAGCTTTCTTT.

The chain carries TRBV6-1 and TRBJ1-3; D is unclear. This CDR3 has 13 amino acids. Germline V gives CDR1 MNHNS, CDR2 SASEGT. The ends were cut back, 8 bases at V and 0 bases at J, with 8 bases in the middle. This CDR3 is CASLAYSGNTIYF. The CDR3 DNA follows: TGTGCCAGCCTCGCCTACTCTGGAAACACCATATATTTT.

The chain is built from TRBV6-1 and TRBJ2-7; tentatively, D is TRBD1 (5 bases). Per the germline V gene, CDR1 is MNHNS and CDR2 is SASEGT. CDR3 length: 15 residues. The germline V and J ends were trimmed by 2 bases and 3 bases, with 14 bases remaining between them. The CDR3 DNA follows: TGTGCCAGCAGTGAACAGGGCGTGATTAACTACGAGCAGTACTTC. Translating gives CASSEQGVINYEQYF.

This chain links TRBV19 with TRBJ1-2; tentative D call: TRBD1 (6 bases). This CDR3 has 16 residues. Trimming removed 4 bases from V and 3 bases from J, with 18 bases in between. Germline V gene lookup returns CDR1 LNHDA and CDR2 SQIVND (reference sequence). CDR3 loop: CASSRTNRAVDYGYTF. CDR3 in DNA: TGTGCCAGTAGTAGAACCAACAGGGCCGTCGACTATGGCTACACCTTC.